Listed here are 11 T cell receptor beta chains from one sample, sequenced in a study of regulatory T cells in long-lasting Graves disease. Arm-PCR of CDR3 regions with iRepertoire HTBI primers generated TCR beta libraries. MiXCR, applied by TCRdb to the multiplex PCR reads, yields one record per CDR3 protein. There are 350,000 to 400,000 distinct CDR3 sequences in the sample; around a sixth occur only once, and about 20% lies in the top ten. Stated time point: newly diagnosed GD, antithyroid drugs for less than 3 months. Extracted RNA from PBMCs served as the source of the TCR library. The sequenced sample was peripheral blood mononuclear cells (PBMCs), obtained at new diagnosis, from a patient treated with antithyroid drugs. These receptors were obtained from a female donor with Graves disease.

At least ten counts were recorded for this clonotype. V and J are TRBV28 and TRBJ2-7, with TRBD1 identical over 9 bases. The CDR3 runs 15 residues. Germline CDR1 reads MDHEN; CDR2 reads SYDVKM. The ends lost 6 bases at V and 4 bases at J; junction bases unmatched: 10. CDR3 residues: CASRTDRGVKYEQYF. In DNA form, the CDR3 reads TGTGCCAGCAGAACGGACAGGGGCGTAAAGTACGAGCAGTACTTC. Variable domain in full (rest from reference TRBV28 and TRBJ2-7): DVKVTQSSRYLVKRTGEKVFLECVQDMDHENMFWYRQDPGLGLRLIYFSYDVKMKEKGDIPEGYSVSREKKERFSLILESASTNQTSMYLCASRTDRGVKYEQYFGPGTRLTVT.

This clonotype was seen repeatedly, ten times or more. The chain links TRBV28 to TRBJ2-3, with D possibly being TRBD1 or TRBD2 (6 bases each). This CDR3 has 15 residues. Germline values: CDR1 MDHEN, CDR2 SYDVKM. V shed 6 bases and J shed 2 bases, with 15 bases lying between them. The CDR3 sequence: CASRPRGRYTDTQYF. CDR3 nucleotide sequence: TGTGCCAGCAGGCCCCGGGGGCGGTACACAGATACGCAGTATTTT.

This clonotype was observed many times. V usage is TRBV6-1 and J usage is TRBJ1-2, with D possibly being TRBD1 (5 bases). V was pared by 6 bases and J by 4 bases, with 15 bases between. Germline CDR1 and CDR2: MNHNS and SASEGT. The CDR3 runs to 14 residues. CDR3 amino acids: CASRNAGSRYGYTF. The CDR3 DNA is TGTGCCAGCAGAAACGCAGGGAGTCGCTATGGCTACACCTTC.

The table lists this clonotype with many counts. In DNA form, the CDR3 reads TGTGCCAGCACCTTCCCTGAGGCGGGGGGAACATATGGCTACACCTTC. Encoded protein: CASTFPEAGGTYGYTF. The chain uses TRBV28 and TRBJ1-2, with D tentatively TRBD1 (5 bases). This CDR3 spans 16 amino acids. Trimming removed 7 bases at V and 5 bases at J, with 23 bases between. CDR1 and CDR2 from the germline V gene are MDHEN and SYDVKM.

The rearrangement uses TRBV15 and TRBJ2-1; no firm D call. The ends were cut back, 5 bases at V and 7 bases at J, with 15 bases in the middle. Per germline, CDR1 LNHNV and CDR2 YYDKDF (reference sequence). The CDR3 is 14 residues long. The CDR3 nucleotides read TGTGCCACCAGCTCGGATATGGGGTGGAATGAGCAGTTCTTC. This codes for CATSSDMGWNEQFF.

This clonotype was observed many times. The chain couples TRBV12-3 or TRBV12-4 to TRBJ2-3, with a tentative D call TRBD2 (6 bases). The CDR3 loop spans 13 amino acids. The germline V and J ends were trimmed by 8 bases and 0 bases, with 9 bases remaining between them. The CDR3 loop is CASSGVSTDTQYF. CDR3 DNA sequence: TGTGCCAGCTCGGGGGTGAGCACAGATACGCAGTATTTT.

The rearrangement uses TRBV6-1 and TRBJ1-1, with a possible D match to TRBD1 (5 bases). The germline CDR1 and CDR2 sequences are MNHNS and SASEGT. V lost 1 base and J lost 4, with 10 bases in between. The CDR3 length is 14 residues. The CDR3 nucleotides are TGTGCCAGCAGTGAAGGGGGGGTTCTCACTGAAGCTTTCTTT. It yields the protein CASSEGGVLTEAFF.

This rearrangement joins TRBV20-1 to TRBJ2-2, with 7 bases aligning to TRBD2. The germline gives CDR1 DFQATT, CDR2 SNEGSKA (reference sequence). The CDR3 length is 14 residues. V gave up 2 bases and J gave up 9 bases; unmatched junction bases: 9. CDR3 protein: CSARYPGLTRELFF. CDR3 nucleotide sequence: TGCAGTGCTAGATATCCGGGACTAACGCGGGAGCTGTTTTTT.

This clonotype was counted a few times. This chain joins TRBV3-1 and TRBJ1-2; TRBD1 matches 8 bases. Germline V gives CDR1 LGHDT, CDR2 YNNKEL (reference sequence). This CDR3 comprises 13 residues. After removal of 3 bases from V and 6 bases from J, the junction contained 3 bases not matched to a gene. The CDR3 reads CASSHLDRDGYTF. CDR3 in DNA: TGTGCCAGCAGCCACTTGGACAGGGATGGCTACACCTTC. Full variable domain (remainder filled in from reference TRBV3-1 and TRBJ1-2): DTAVSQTPKYLVTQMGNDKSIKCEQNLGHDTMYWYKQDSKKFLKIMFSYNNKELIINETVPNRFSPKSPDKAHLNLHINSLELGDSAVYFCASSHLDRDGYTFGSGTRLTVV.

V and J are TRBV11-2 and TRBJ2-3; D uncertain. V was clipped by 6 bases and J by 6 bases, with 10 bases between them. The germline CDR1 and CDR2 sequences are SGHAT and FQNNGV. CDR3 size: 12 residues. Here the CDR3 DNA reads TGTGCCAGCAGTAGGGCGTACGATACGCAGTATTTT. This sequence encodes CASSRAYDTQYF.

This clonotype was counted a few times. The chain couples TRBV4-2 to TRBJ2-3; D remains unclear. CDR1 and CDR2 from the germline V gene are LGHNA and YNFKEQ. The CDR3 is 15 residues long. Trimming pared 1 base from V and 4 bases from J, leaving 12 bases between. The CDR3 loop reads CASSQVGSFPDTQYF. DNA of the CDR3: TGTGCCAGCAGCCAAGTAGGATCTTTCCCAGATACGCAGTATTTT.